The 28 T cell receptor beta chains in this list originate from one sample, sequenced in a study of T-cell reconstitution after alpha-beta-depleted transplantation in children (dated by TCRdb to the mid-2010s). Libraries were prepared through PCR. TCRdb names Illumina HiSeq 2500 as the instrument used. Molecular barcoding was employed in the preparation of TCR libraries, with unique molecular identifiers being used to normalize TCRbeta repertoire quantification. The raw public data were reprocessed by TCRdb itself: fastp quality trimming at Q25, MiXCR clonotype calling, in-frame beta chains only. Each entry merges the rows of one CDR3 protein and shows their most common DNA and genes. The sample records over 550,000 distinct CDR3 sequences, under 12% of which are singletons. The ten top clones hold about 4% of the sample. The sequencing used PBMCs from the stem cell graft donor, collected from the stem cell graft. The receptors stem from a human donor who donated a stem cell graft to a child with acute myeloid leukemia.

In this sample, this clonotype turned up many times. The rearrangement uses TRBV3-1 and TRBJ2-4; D tentatively reads TRBD1 or TRBD2 (5 bases each). CDR3 length equals 16 residues. V gave up 3 bases and J gave up 0 bases, with 12 bases separating them. Germline V gene sequence: CDR1 LGHDT, CDR2 YNNKEL (reference sequence). CDR3 nucleotide sequence: TGTGCCAGCAGCCAGGGGACGACCCTAGCCAAAAACATTCAGTACTTC. It codes for CASSQGTTLAKNIQYF.

The chain links TRBV5-8 to TRBJ2-5, with TRBD1 matching over 7 bases. The germline CDR1 and CDR2 sequences are SGHTS and YDEGEE. This CDR3 is built from 14 residues. V shed 4 bases and J 5 bases; nucleotides not matched to a gene: 8. CDR3 bases: TGTGCCAGCAGCAGGGGGCTTACCCGGGAGACCCAGTACTTC. This sequence encodes CASSRGLTRETQYF.

This clonotype was found a few times. The rearrangement joins TRBV24-1 to TRBJ2-7; 9 nucleotides line up with TRBD2. This CDR3 region has 15 residues. CDR1 is KGHDR, CDR2 SFDVKD, per germline. The junction had 3 bases not matched to a gene; V was cut back by 2 bases and J by 2 bases. The CDR3 reads CATSDSSGAAYEQYF. CDR3 DNA: TGTGCCACCAGTGATTCTAGCGGGGCCGCCTACGAGCAGTACTTC.

This clonotype was observed a few times. V and J are TRBV20-1 and TRBJ2-3; TRBD2 matches 15 bases. The CDR3 runs 15 residues. The ends lost 5 bases at V and 2 bases at J; junction bases unmatched: 2. The germline gives CDR1 DFQATT, CDR2 SNEGSKA (reference sequence). The DNA of the CDR3 is TGCAGTGCTGGGACTAGCGGGAGGCACACAGATACGCAGTATTTT. Translation: CSAGTSGRHTDTQYF.

The chain joins TRBV7-2 to TRBJ2-2; TRBD2 matches at 13 bases. CDR1 is SGHTA, CDR2 FQGNSA, per germline. The CDR3 runs 19 residues. Trimming removed 0 bases from V and 4 bases from J; junction bases left unmatched: 8. In DNA form, the CDR3 reads TGTGCCAGCAGCTTAGCTACGTTGGGACTAGCGGGATTCACCGGGGAGCTGTTTTTT. It is translated as CASSLATLGLAGFTGELFF.

This clonotype came up a few times. V is TRBV5-1 and J is TRBJ2-5, with D possibly matching TRBD2 (6 bases). CDR3 length: 13 amino acids. Germline CDR1 and CDR2: SGHRS and YFSETQ. V lost 1 base and J lost 4, with 8 bases in between. CDR3 DNA sequence: TGCGCCAGCAGCTTGCGGAGGGCAGAGACCCAGTACTTC. It translates to CASSLRRAETQYF.

This clonotype has more than one count but fewer than ten. The rearrangement joins TRBV3-1 to TRBJ1-1; tentatively, D is TRBD1 (6 bases). This CDR3 is 14 amino acids long. The germline V gene encodes CDR1 LGHDT and CDR2 YNNKEL (reference sequence). Trimming cost V 2 bases and J 4 bases, with 11 bases left between them. CDR3 in amino acids: CASSQKTGRTEAFF. CDR3 DNA: TGTGCCAGCAGCCAAAAGACAGGCCGCACTGAAGCTTTCTTT.

The chain is built from TRBV5-1 and TRBJ2-2; the D call may be TRBD1 or TRBD2 (5 bases each). CDR3 length: 15 residues. Germline CDR1 reads SGHRS; CDR2 reads YFSETQ. Trimming removed 6 bases at V and 0 bases at J, with 12 bases between. The CDR3 DNA sequence: TGCGCCAGCACTCCGTGGGGGACGAACACCGGGGAGCTGTTTTTT. It yields the protein CASTPWGTNTGELFF.

Many counts were recorded for this clonotype. The chain joins TRBV12-3 or TRBV12-4 to TRBJ2-1; 14 nucleotides agree with TRBD2. J gave up 6 bases and V 5 bases, and 3 bases lay outside the gene matches. The CDR3 length is 15 residues. This CDR3 reads CASSPGLAGANEQFF. DNA for the CDR3: TGTGCCAGCAGTCCGGGACTAGCGGGAGCCAATGAGCAGTTCTTC.

The chain combines TRBV28 with TRBJ2-7; possible D gene TRBD1, 5 bases. From germline, CDR1 is MDHEN and CDR2 SYDVKM. V was pared by 11 bases and J by 0 bases, with 20 bases between. The CDR3 has 15 residues. The CDR3 nucleotides are TGTGCCTCTCATACCCTGGGGCAGGGCTCCTACGAGCAGTACTTC. It specifies CASHTLGQGSYEQYF.

The table lists this clonotype with many counts. The J gene is TRBJ2-3, the V gene TRBV7-2; D uncertain. CDR3 length: 14 amino acids. Trimming took 1 base from V and 0 from J, leaving 5 bases between them. From germline, CDR1 is SGHTA and CDR2 FQGNSA. The chain's CDR3 is CASSLDWSTDTQYF. CDR3 bases: TGTGCCAGCAGCTTAGACTGGAGCACAGATACGCAGTATTTT.

Ten or more counts support this clonotype. This chain uses TRBV29-1 with TRBJ1-3, with 7 positions matching TRBD1. CDR3 length equals 14 residues. CDR1 and CDR2 from the germline V gene are SQVTM and ANQGSEA. V lost 6 bases to trimming and J lost 0 bases; unmatched junction nucleotides: 5. CDR3 in DNA: TGCAGCGTCGCGGACAGGACCTCTGGAAACACCATATATTTT. This translates into CSVADRTSGNTIYF.

The DNA of the CDR3 is TGTGCCAGCTCACCACCAGTACTAGCGGGCTACAATGAGCAGTTCTTC. It translates to CASSPPVLAGYNEQFF. The chain couples TRBV18 to TRBJ2-1; 9 bases align to TRBD2. Trimming at V came to 0 bases and at J to 3 bases, leaving 3 bases not matched to a gene. Germline V gene sequence: CDR1 KGHSH, CDR2 LQKENI. The CDR3 length is 16 residues.

The J gene is TRBJ1-1, the V gene TRBV20-1; 7 bases map to TRBD1. Germline CDR1 reads DFQATT; CDR2 reads SNEGSKA (reference sequence). This CDR3 is built from 14 residues. The J segment lost 3 bases and the V segment lost 3 bases, leaving 7 bases of the junction unmatched. CDR3 coding DNA: TGCAGTGCTAGCTCAGGGGGATGGGACACTGAAGCTTTCTTT. Translation: CSASSGGWDTEAFF.

This clonotype was observed many times. This chain connects TRBV25-1 to TRBJ2-7; 7 bases fit TRBD2. Losses at the gene ends were 6 bases for V and 3 bases for J; bases not matched to a gene: 11. Germline V gene lookup returns CDR1 MGHDK and CDR2 SYGVNS. The CDR3 covers 15 residues. CDR3 in amino acids: CASSPAGSVNYEQYF. CDR3 nucleotide sequence: TGTGCCAGCAGCCCAGCGGGGAGCGTGAACTACGAGCAGTACTTC.

This clonotype was seen repeatedly, ten times or more. The CDR3 DNA reads TGTGCCAGCAGTGAAGAAAGACCTCGAGGGCAGTACTTC. Amino acids: CASSEERPRGQYF. V and J are TRBV6-1 and TRBJ2-7; no reliable D call. Germline-derived CDR1 and CDR2 are MNHNS and SASEGT. The CDR3 is 13 amino acids. The germline V and J ends were trimmed by 1 base and 9 bases, with 13 bases remaining between them.

In regard to this clonotype: One junction end disagrees with the germline gene, perhaps due to a read error. The chain links TRBV20-1 to TRBJ2-7; no clear D. Germline CDR1 and CDR2: DFQATT and SNEGSKA (reference sequence). The CDR3 extends over 12 amino acids. The CDR3 coding sequence is TGCTGTGCTAGAGGAAATAACTACGAGCAGTACTTC. It yields the protein CCARGNNYEQYF.

The CDR3 DNA follows: TGTGCCAGCAGTTTTAGGGGGGCGCGGACTGAAGCTTTCTTT. Protein product: CASSFRGARTEAFF. This sequence joins TRBV12-3 or TRBV12-4 and TRBJ1-1; perhaps TRBD1 as D (6 bases). This CDR3 is built from 14 residues. The germline V and J ends were trimmed by 3 bases and 5 bases, with 13 bases remaining between them.

This clonotype was seen at least ten times. J is TRBJ2-2 and V is TRBV4-3, with 9 bases aligning to TRBD1. The germline gives CDR1 LGHNA, CDR2 YSLEER. Germline trimming cut 4 bases from V and 3 bases from J; bases unmatched to any gene: 3. This CDR3 contains 15 residues. The DNA of the CDR3 is TGCGCCAGCAGCCCGAGGGACAGGGACACCGGGGAGCTGTTTTTT. It codes for CASSPRDRDTGELFF.

In its sample, this clonotype was seen many times. This chain links TRBV9 with TRBJ2-7; TRBD2 agrees at 7 bases. V lost 0 bases and J lost 2; bases outside the gene matches: 5. Germline loops: CDR1 SGDLS, CDR2 YYNGEE. CDR3 length equals 15 residues. This chain's CDR3 is CASSVEGAGAYEQYF. As DNA, the CDR3 is TGTGCCAGCAGCGTAGAAGGGGCGGGGGCCTACGAGCAGTACTTC.

The sample holds many counts of this clonotype. J is TRBJ2-1 and V is TRBV24-1; the D gene is possibly TRBD2 (6 bases). V was pared by 1 base and J by 7 bases, with 19 bases between. Germline-derived CDR1 and CDR2 are KGHDR and SFDVKD. CDR3 length equals 17 residues. CDR3 DNA: TGTGCCACCAGTGATTTCGATACGGGAGCGCATGGGAATGAGCAGTTCTTC. As protein: CATSDFDTGAHGNEQFF.

To note about this clonotype: Given the absence of the conserved phenylalanine or tryptophan at the CDR3 end, a read error is likely. V is TRBV7-9 and J is TRBJ2-3; D may match TRBD1 or TRBD2 (5 bases each). Trimming took 8 bases from V and 3 from J, leaving 12 bases between them. The CDR3 has 13 residues. CDR1 and CDR2 from the germline V gene are SEHNR and FQNEAQ (reference sequence). The DNA for the CDR3 is TGTGCCAGCGATGGGGGAAGTACAGATACGCAGTATTTA. Translating it yields CASDGGSTDTQYL.

This clonotype showed up just a few times. The chain recombines TRBV7-2 with TRBJ2-3, with D unresolved. This CDR3 comprises 13 residues. Germline loops: CDR1 SGHTA, CDR2 FQGNSA. Deletions cut 0 bases from V and 6 bases from J, with 7 bases between. The CDR3 DNA follows: TGTGCCAGCAGCTTAGCGCCCCCCGATACGCAGTATTTT. This translates into CASSLAPPDTQYF. The variable domain in full, with the rest retrieved from reference TRBV7-2 and TRBJ2-3, is GAGVSQSPSNKVTEKGKDVELRCDPISGHTALYWYRQSLGQGLEFLIYFQGNSAPDKSGLPSDRFSAERTGGSVSTLTIQRTQQEDSAVYLCASSLAPPDTQYFGPGTRLTVL.

This clonotype has more than one count but fewer than ten. J is TRBJ2-3 and V is TRBV4-2; D gene ambiguous. CDR1 is LGHNA and CDR2 is YNFKEQ in the germline V gene. The ends were cut back, 0 bases at V and 8 bases at J, with 9 bases in the middle. The CDR3 extends over 13 amino acids. CDR3: CASSQDIAVTQYF. DNA for the CDR3: TGTGCCAGCAGCCAAGATATCGCGGTTACGCAGTATTTT.

The gene calls are TRBV12-3 or TRBV12-4 and TRBJ2-1; 7 positions match TRBD2. The CDR3 runs to 15 residues. After removal of 3 bases from V and 0 bases from J, the junction contained 2 bases not matched to a gene. CDR3: CASSLKRDSYNEQFF. The DNA of the CDR3 is TGTGCCAGCAGTTTGAAGCGGGACTCCTACAATGAGCAGTTCTTC.

This clonotype was seen more than once but under ten times. Its ends do not fully match the called genes, so a read error is possible. The chain couples TRBV18 to TRBJ2-7; TRBD2 aligns across 7 bases. CDR1 and CDR2 from the germline V gene are KGHSH and LQKENI. The CDR3 sequence is 12 residues long. The CDR3 DNA sequence: TGTGCCAGCTCACCAGATGGACTAGTCGGGCACTTC. Translating gives CASSPDGLVGHF.

This rearrangement joins TRBV5-1 to TRBJ1-2, with D perhaps matching TRBD1 (5 bases). V lost 3 bases and J lost 5, with 14 bases in between. This CDR3 region has 14 residues. CDR1 and CDR2 (germline): SGHRS, YFSETQ. The CDR3 DNA follows: TGCGCCAGCAGCTCCGGTATGGGGCCATATGGCTACACCTTC. The encoded protein is CASSSGMGPYGYTF.

This clonotype was picked up many times. This sequence joins TRBV20-1 and TRBJ2-2; D gene unclear. The CDR3 covers 13 residues. Between the trimmed V and J ends, which lost 8 bases and 1 base, there was a span of 11 bases. The V gene's germline CDR1 is DFQATT and CDR2 SNEGSKA (reference sequence). Here the CDR3 DNA reads TGCAGTCAAACGAAGCAGAACACCGGGGAGCTGTTTTTT. It specifies CSQTKQNTGELFF.